This TCR beta chain stems from a study of blood T cell repertoires in COVID-19. TCRdb's table, derived via immunoSEQ multiplex PCR, lists solely in-frame clones and lacks some. The table lists some 200,000 clones, approximately 80% of them singletons. Recruitment covered over 20 US areas and drew participants whose ages spanned roughly 18 to 90 years. Germline CDR1 and CDR2: KGHDR and SFDVKD. V was trimmed by 4 bases and J by 9 bases, leaving 15 bases between them. The CDR3 extends over 14 amino acids. V is TRBV24-1 and J is TRBJ2-1; D perhaps matches TRBD2 (6 bases). The clonotype was recovered from a man aged 40-49 years who had recovered from COVID-19. The sequencing input was PBMCs or T cells enriched from blood (not recorded which). As DNA, the CDR3 is TGTGCCACCAGTGAAGACTCCGGGACTCGTGAGCAGTTCTTC. This codes for CATSEDSGTREQFF.